Following are 4 T cell receptor beta chains from one sample sequenced in a study of neurological immune-mediated disorders. Each CDR3 protein is one row after TCRdb ran MiXCR on the 5' RACE reads. This table has tens of thousands of distinct CDR3 sequences, 3% to 4% appearing once. Sequenced material: PBMCs. These receptors all stem from a woman in her 30s with multiple sclerosis.

The sample holds many counts of this clonotype. V and J are TRBV2 and TRBJ2-3; TRBD2 matches 11 bases. The CDR3 loop spans 16 amino acids. Per germline, CDR1 SNHLY and CDR2 FYNNEI. J lost 1 base, V lost 5 bases, and 5 bases had no gene match. CDR3 loop: CASSYQLAGGTDTQYF. CDR3 DNA: TGTGCCAGCAGTTACCAACTAGCGGGGGGCACAGATACGCAGTATTTT. Filled out from reference TRBV2 and TRBJ2-3, the complete variable domain reads EPEVTQTPSHQVTQMGQEVILRCVPISNHLYFYWYRQILGQKVEFLVSFYNNEISEKSEIFDDQFSVERPDGSNFTLKIRSTKLEDSAMYFCASSYQLAGGTDTQYFGPGTRLTVL.

The sample holds a few counts of this clonotype. The chain links TRBV18 to TRBJ1-1; D gene ambiguous. The V end lost 3 bases, the J end lost 3 bases, and 8 bases lay between the germline ends. The CDR3 sequence is 13 residues long. Germline CDR1 is KGHSH and CDR2 is LQKENI. CDR3 in DNA: TGTGCCAGCTCACCGGGGAGGGACACTGAAGCTTTCTTT. The encoded protein is CASSPGRDTEAFF. The whole variable domain, filled in from reference TRBV18 and TRBJ1-1, reads NAGVMQNPRHLVRRRGQEARLRCSPMKGHSHVYWYRQLPEEGLKFMVYLQKENIIDESGMPKERFSAEFPKEGPSILRIQQVVRGDSAAYFCASSPGRDTEAFFGQGTRLTVV.

This clonotype came up many times. This CDR3 is CASSFGGEPDTQYF. The CDR3 DNA sequence: TGTGCCAGCAGTTTCGGAGGGGAGCCAGATACGCAGTATTTT. The chain carries TRBV28 and TRBJ2-3, with a possible D match to TRBD2 (6 bases). Trimming took 3 bases from V and 4 from J, leaving 11 bases between them. The length of the CDR3 is 14 residues. In germline, CDR1 is MDHEN, CDR2 SYDVKM.

This clonotype was counted at least ten times. CDR3 DNA sequence: TGCGCCAGCAGCTTGGGGGGACGACTGAACGGGGAGCTGTTTTTT. Translated: CASSLGGRLNGELFF. The V call is TRBV5-1, the J call TRBJ2-2; D assignment may be TRBD1 or TRBD2 (5 bases each). Germline-derived CDR1 and CDR2 are SGHRS and YFSETQ. There are 15 residues in the CDR3. V was shortened by 0 bases and J by 7 bases, with 13 bases between the two germline ends.